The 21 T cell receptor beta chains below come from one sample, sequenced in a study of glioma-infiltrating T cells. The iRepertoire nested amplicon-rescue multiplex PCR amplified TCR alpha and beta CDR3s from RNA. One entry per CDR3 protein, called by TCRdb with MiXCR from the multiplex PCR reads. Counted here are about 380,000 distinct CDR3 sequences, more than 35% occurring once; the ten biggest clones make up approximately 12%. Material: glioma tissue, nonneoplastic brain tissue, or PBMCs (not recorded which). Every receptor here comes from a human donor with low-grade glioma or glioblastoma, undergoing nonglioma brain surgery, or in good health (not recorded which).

This chain's CDR3 is CAWSNPGLANTGELFF. CDR3 sequence (DNA): TGTGCCTGGAGTAACCCGGGACTAGCGAACACCGGGGAGCTGTTTTTT. The chain couples TRBV19 to TRBJ2-2; 8 bases match TRBD2. The CDR3 totals 16 residues. Per germline, CDR1 LNHDA and CDR2 SQIVND (reference sequence). The V gene end was trimmed by 11 bases and the J gene end by 0 bases; junction bases not matched to a gene: 11. Based on the CDR3 plus reference TRBV19 and TRBJ2-2, the full variable domain is DGGITQSPKYLFRKEGQNVTLSCEQNLNHDAMYWYRQDPGQGLRLIYYSQIVNDFQKGDIAEGYSVSREKKESFPLTVTSAQKNPTAFYLCAWSNPGLANTGELFFGEGSRLTVL.

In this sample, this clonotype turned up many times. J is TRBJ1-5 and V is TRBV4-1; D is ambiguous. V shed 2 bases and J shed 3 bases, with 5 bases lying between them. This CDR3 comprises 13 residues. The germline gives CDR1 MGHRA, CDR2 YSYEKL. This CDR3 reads CASSQTYNQPQHF. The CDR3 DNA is TGCGCCAGCAGCCAAACCTACAATCAGCCCCAGCATTTT.

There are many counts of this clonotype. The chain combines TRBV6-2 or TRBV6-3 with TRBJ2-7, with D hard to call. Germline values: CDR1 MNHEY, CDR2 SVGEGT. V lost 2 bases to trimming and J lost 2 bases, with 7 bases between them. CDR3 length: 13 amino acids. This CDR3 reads CASSYTDPYEQYF. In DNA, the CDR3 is TGTGCCAGCAGTTACACGGACCCCTACGAGCAGTACTTC.

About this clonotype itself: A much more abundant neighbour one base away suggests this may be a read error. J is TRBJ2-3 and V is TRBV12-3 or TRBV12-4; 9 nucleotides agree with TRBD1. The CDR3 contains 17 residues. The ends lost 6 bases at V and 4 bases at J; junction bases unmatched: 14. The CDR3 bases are TGTGCCAGCAGCAGTCTTGGGGGGACAGGGTTCCCAGATACGCAGTATTTT. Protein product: CASSSLGGTGFPDTQYF.

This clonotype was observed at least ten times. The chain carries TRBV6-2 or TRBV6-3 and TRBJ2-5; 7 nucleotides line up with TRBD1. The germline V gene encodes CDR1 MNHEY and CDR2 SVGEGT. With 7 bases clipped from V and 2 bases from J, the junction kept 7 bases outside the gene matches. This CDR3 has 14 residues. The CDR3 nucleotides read TGTGCCAGCAACAACAGGGGTTGGCAAGAGACCCAGTACTTC. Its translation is CASNNRGWQETQYF.

DNA for the CDR3: TGTGCCAGCAGGGGACAACAAAATTCACCCCTCCACTTT. Translated, it gives CASRGQQNSPLHF. The V call is TRBV6-5, the J call TRBJ1-6, with TRBD1 as a possible D gene (6 bases). The length of the CDR3 is 13 residues. Germline loops: CDR1 MNHEY, CDR2 SVGAGI. Trimming removed 6 bases from V and 7 bases from J, with 10 bases in between.

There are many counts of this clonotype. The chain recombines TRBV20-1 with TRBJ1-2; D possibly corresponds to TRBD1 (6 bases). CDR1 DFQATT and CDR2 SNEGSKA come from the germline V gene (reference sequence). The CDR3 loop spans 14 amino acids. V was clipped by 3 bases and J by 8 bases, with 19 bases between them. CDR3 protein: CSARRGGSLWGYTF. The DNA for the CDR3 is TGCAGTGCTAGGAGGGGGGGAAGCCTATGGGGCTACACCTTC.

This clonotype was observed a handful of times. The CDR3 DNA sequence: TGTGCCTGGAGTGTACCAGGGGATAATTCACCCCTCCACTTT. This codes for CAWSVPGDNSPLHF. This chain connects TRBV30 to TRBJ1-6; D perhaps matches TRBD1 (6 bases). From germline, CDR1 is GTSNPN and CDR2 SVGIG (reference sequence). The length of the CDR3 is 14 residues. V lost 0 bases and J lost 5, with 8 bases in between.

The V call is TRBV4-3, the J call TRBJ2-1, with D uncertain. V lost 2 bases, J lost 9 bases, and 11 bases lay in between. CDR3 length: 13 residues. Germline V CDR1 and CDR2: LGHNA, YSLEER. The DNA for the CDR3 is TGCGCCAGCAGCCAACAATGGGATGGTGAGCAGTTCTTC. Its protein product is CASSQQWDGEQFF.

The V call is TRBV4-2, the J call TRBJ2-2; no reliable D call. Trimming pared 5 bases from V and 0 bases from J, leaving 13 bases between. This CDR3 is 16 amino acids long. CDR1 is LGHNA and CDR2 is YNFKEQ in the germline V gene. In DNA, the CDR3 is TGTGCCAGCAGCTCGCAACGAGTCGCGAACACCGGGGAGCTGTTTTTT. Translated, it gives CASSSQRVANTGELFF.

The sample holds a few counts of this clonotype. Here the CDR3 DNA reads TGTGCCAGCAGTTTCTCGATCGCCCCGGACCCTAGCGGGACCTTCTCCTACGAGCAGTACTTC. Protein: CASSFSIAPDPSGTFSYEQYF. The V gene is TRBV27, the J gene TRBJ2-7; 9 bases fit TRBD2. Germline V gives CDR1 MNHEY, CDR2 SMNVEV (reference sequence). Trimming took 3 bases from V and 0 from J; bases not matched to a gene: 21. The CDR3 spans 21 residues.

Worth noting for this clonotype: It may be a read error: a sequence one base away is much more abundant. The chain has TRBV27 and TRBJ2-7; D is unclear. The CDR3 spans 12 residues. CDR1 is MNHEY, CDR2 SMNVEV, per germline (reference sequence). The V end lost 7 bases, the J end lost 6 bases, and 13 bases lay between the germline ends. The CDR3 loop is CASIPSPFEQYF. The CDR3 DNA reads TGTGCCAGCATTCCCTCCCCCTTCGAGCAGTACTTC.

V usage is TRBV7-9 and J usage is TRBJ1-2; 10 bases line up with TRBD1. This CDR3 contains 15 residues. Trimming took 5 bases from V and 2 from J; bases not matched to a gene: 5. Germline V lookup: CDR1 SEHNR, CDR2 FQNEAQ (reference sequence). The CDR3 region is CASSRRGQGNYGYTF. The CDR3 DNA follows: TGTGCCAGCAGCAGAAGGGGACAGGGGAACTATGGCTACACCTTC. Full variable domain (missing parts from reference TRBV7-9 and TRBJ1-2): DTGVSQNPRHKITKRGQNVTFRCDPISEHNRLYWYRQTLGQGPEFLTYFQNEAQLEKSRLLSDRFSAERPKGSFSTLEIQRTEQGDSAMYLCASSRRGQGNYGYTFGSGTRLTVV.

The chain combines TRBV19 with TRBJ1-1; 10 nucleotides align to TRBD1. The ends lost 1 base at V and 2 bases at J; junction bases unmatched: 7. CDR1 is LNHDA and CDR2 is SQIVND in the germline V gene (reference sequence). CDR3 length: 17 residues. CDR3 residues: CASSIGTGGLVNTEAFF. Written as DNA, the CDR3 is TGTGCCAGTAGTATAGGGACAGGGGGGTTGGTAAACACTGAAGCTTTCTTT.

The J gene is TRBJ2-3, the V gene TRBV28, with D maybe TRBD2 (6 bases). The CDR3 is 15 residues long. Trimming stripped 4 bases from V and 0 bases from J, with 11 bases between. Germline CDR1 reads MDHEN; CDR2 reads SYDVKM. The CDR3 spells CASSSPGGSTDTQYF. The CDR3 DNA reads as TGTGCCAGCAGTTCCCCTGGAGGGAGCACAGATACGCAGTATTTT. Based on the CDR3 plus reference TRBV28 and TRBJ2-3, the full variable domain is DVKVTQSSRYLVKRTGEKVFLECVQDMDHENMFWYRQDPGLGLRLIYFSYDVKMKEKGDIPEGYSVSREKKERFSLILESASTNQTSMYLCASSSPGGSTDTQYFGPGTRLTVL.

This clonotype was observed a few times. CDR3 loop: CASSLLGGGNTGELFF. The CDR3 DNA reads TGTGCCAGCAGCTTACTCGGCGGGGGGAACACCGGGGAGCTGTTTTTT. The rearrangement links TRBV7-2 to TRBJ2-2; 7 nucleotides align to TRBD2. The ends lost 2 bases at V and 1 base at J; junction bases unmatched: 4. Looked up from germline, CDR1 is SGHTA and CDR2 is FQGNSA. This CDR3 has 16 amino acids.

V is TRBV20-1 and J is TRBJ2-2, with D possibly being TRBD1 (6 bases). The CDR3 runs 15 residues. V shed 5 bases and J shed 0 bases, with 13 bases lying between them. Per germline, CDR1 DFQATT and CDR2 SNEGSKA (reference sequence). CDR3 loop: CSAPRGRPNTGELFF. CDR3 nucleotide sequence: TGCAGTGCTCCCAGGGGCCGGCCGAACACCGGGGAGCTGTTTTTT.

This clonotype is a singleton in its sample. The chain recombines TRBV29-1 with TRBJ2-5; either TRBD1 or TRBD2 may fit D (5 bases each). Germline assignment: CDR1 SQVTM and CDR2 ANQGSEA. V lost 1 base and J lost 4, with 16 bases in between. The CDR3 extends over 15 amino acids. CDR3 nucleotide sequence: TGCAGCGTTGAAGTATGGGACGGGGATGTAGAGACCCAGTACTTC. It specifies CSVEVWDGDVETQYF.

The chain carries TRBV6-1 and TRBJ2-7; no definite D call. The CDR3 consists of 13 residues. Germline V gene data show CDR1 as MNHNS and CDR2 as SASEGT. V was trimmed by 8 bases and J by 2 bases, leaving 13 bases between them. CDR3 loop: CASGKDPTYEQYF. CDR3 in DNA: TGTGCCAGCGGTAAGGACCCTACCTACGAGCAGTACTTC.

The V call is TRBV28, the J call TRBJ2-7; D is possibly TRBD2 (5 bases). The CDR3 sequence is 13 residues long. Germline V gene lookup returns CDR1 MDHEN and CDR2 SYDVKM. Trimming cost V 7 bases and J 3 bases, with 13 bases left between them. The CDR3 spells CASTPGMSYEQYF. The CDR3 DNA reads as TGTGCCAGCACTCCCGGGATGAGCTACGAGCAGTACTTC.

The CDR3 loop is CASSLGGRGGLDTQYF. The DNA for the CDR3 is TGTGCCAGCAGCTTAGGAGGCCGGGGAGGGCTAGATACGCAGTATTTT. The genes are TRBV11-2 and TRBJ2-3; 7 bases match TRBD2. The trim removed 1 base at V and 5 bases at J, leaving 9 bases unmatched. Germline loops: CDR1 SGHAT, CDR2 FQNNGV. The CDR3 length is 16 residues. Full variable domain (remainder filled in from reference TRBV11-2 and TRBJ2-3): EAGVAQSPRYKIIEKRQSVAFWCNPISGHATLYWYQQILGQGPKLLIQFQNNGVVDDSQLPKDRFSAERLKGVDSTLKIQPAKLEDSAVYLCASSLGGRGGLDTQYFGPGTRLTVL.